The rows below give T cell receptor beta chains drawn from one sample of a study of fetal regulatory T cell absence and autoimmunity. Repertoires were generated with immunoSEQ multiplex PCR, while TCRdb's copy carries only in-frame clones and drops some. The sample lists around 100,000 clones, about three quarters occurring once. The sample consisted of pancreas tissue. These receptors all come from a male donor with IPEX syndrome. The CDR3 runs from the conserved cysteine through the conserved F or W. Fields, in order: D gene, V gene, J gene, clone size, CDR3 protein, CDR3 DNA. D genes are given only for firm matches. Clone size is stated in some rows and not others, as once, few, many or a class when expanded.

d_gene: NA
v_gene: TRBV30
j_gene: TRBJ2-1
abundance: NA
CDR3aa: CAWGSRSGTGDEQFF
CDR3nt: TGTGCCTGGGGGAGCCGGAGCGGCACGGGGGATGAGCAGTTCTTC

d_gene: TRBD1
v_gene: TRBV5-1
j_gene: TRBJ2-1
abundance: NA
CDR3aa: CASSLDMGTGMDNEQFF
CDR3nt: TGCGCCAGCAGCTTGGACATGGGGACAGGGATGGACAATGAGCAGTTCTTC

d_gene: NA
v_gene: TRBV5-1
j_gene: TRBJ2-3
abundance: NA
CDR3aa: CASSLGSRDTQYF
CDR3nt: TGCGCCAGCAGCCTGGGGTCTAGGGATACGCAGTATTTT

d_gene: NA
v_gene: TRBV7-9
j_gene: TRBJ2-5
abundance: NA
CDR3aa: CASSFSDRHKTQYF
CDR3nt: TGTGCCAGCAGCTTTTCGGACCGCCACAAGACCCAGTACTTC

d_gene: NA
v_gene: TRBV5-6
j_gene: TRBJ2-7
abundance: NA
CDR3aa: CASSRNYEQYF
CDR3nt: TGTGCCAGCAGCCGAAATTACGAGCAGTACTTC

d_gene: NA
v_gene: TRBV7-9
j_gene: TRBJ1-2
abundance: few
CDR3aa: CASSFGGNYGYTF
CDR3nt: TGTGCCAGCAGCTTTGGGGGTAACTATGGCTACACCTTC

d_gene: NA
v_gene: TRBV4-3
j_gene: TRBJ1-4
abundance: NA
CDR3aa: CASSQRKGPIEKLFF
CDR3nt: TGCGCCAGCAGCCAACGCAAGGGGCCTATTGAAAAACTGTTTTTT

d_gene: NA
v_gene: TRBV13
j_gene: TRBJ1-2
abundance: NA
CDR3aa: CASSLGHSVSYGYTF
CDR3nt: TGTGCCAGCAGCTTAGGCCATAGCGTAAGCTATGGCTACACCTTC

d_gene: TRBD1
v_gene: TRBV7-2
j_gene: TRBJ1-1
abundance: NA
CDR3aa: CASRRTGTNTEAFF
CDR3nt: TGTGCCAGCAGGAGGACAGGGACGAACACTGAAGCTTTCTTT

d_gene: NA
v_gene: TRBV5-5
j_gene: TRBJ1-5
abundance: NA
CDR3aa: CASSLRLTGTSNQPQHF
CDR3nt: TGTGCCAGCAGCTTGCGATTGACGGGAACTAGCAATCAGCCCCAGCATTTT

d_gene: TRBD2
v_gene: TRBV10-3
j_gene: TRBJ2-3
abundance: NA
CDR3aa: CAISGITDTQYF
CDR3nt: TGTGCCATAAGCGGGATCACAGATACGCAGTATTTT

d_gene: TRBD2
v_gene: TRBV7-9
j_gene: TRBJ2-1
abundance: NA
CDR3aa: CASSLGRTSGDNEQFF
CDR3nt: TGTGCCAGCAGCTTAGGAAGGACTAGCGGGGACAATGAGCAGTTCTTC